Listed below are T cell receptor beta chains from one sample, sequenced in a study of T cell repertoires in cytomegalovirus infection. TCRdb itself ran the reads through MiXCR, one entry per CDR3 protein. The data hold under 850,000 distinct CDR3 sequences, with approximately 40% observed a single time. The material sequenced was PBMCs. The origin of the receptors is a human donor in good health (CMV status not recorded). Some clones in this sample may be carry-over from other donors' samples. Each CDR3 is given with its conserved first and last residue. The order of the fields is J gene, V gene, clone size, D gene, CDR3 length, CDR3 DNA, CDR3 protein. D genes are given only for firm matches. Size tells how often a clone was seen (once, few, many) or the class of an expanded clone, and some rows leave it out.

j_call: TRBJ2-3; v_call: TRBV5-6; clone_size: few; d_call: TRBD1; cdr3_length: 17; cdr3_nt: TGTGCCAGCAGCTTGGCTCCCGGACAGGGGTATGAAGATACGCAGTATTTT; cdr3_aa: CASSLAPGQGYEDTQYF
j_call: TRBJ2-3; v_call: TRBV28; clone_size: -; d_call: -; cdr3_length: 14; cdr3_nt: TGTGCCAGCGGGGGGCCAGGGCGGCGAGATACGCAGTATTTT; cdr3_aa: CASGGPGRRDTQYF
j_call: TRBJ2-7; v_call: TRBV10-3; clone_size: -; d_call: -; cdr3_length: 12; cdr3_nt: TGTGCCATCAGTGAGTCCTCCTACGAGCAGTACTTC; cdr3_aa: CAISESSYEQYF
j_call: TRBJ2-5; v_call: TRBV4-2; clone_size: -; d_call: TRBD2; cdr3_length: 17; cdr3_nt: TGTGCCAGCAGCCAAAAGGTGGGACTAGCGGGAGAAGAGACCCAGTACTTC; cdr3_aa: CASSQKVGLAGEETQYF
j_call: TRBJ1-6; v_call: TRBV27; clone_size: -; d_call: TRBD1; cdr3_length: 15; cdr3_nt: TGTGCCAGCAGGGAGATCTGGACAGGAAATTCACCCCTCCACTTT; cdr3_aa: CASREIWTGNSPLHF
j_call: TRBJ2-7; v_call: TRBV24-1; clone_size: -; d_call: TRBD1; cdr3_length: 14; cdr3_nt: TGTGCCACCAGTGCGGGACAGGGTTCCTACGAGCAGTACTTC; cdr3_aa: CATSAGQGSYEQYF
j_call: TRBJ1-5; v_call: TRBV7-6; clone_size: -; d_call: -; cdr3_length: 15; cdr3_nt: TGTGCCAGTCAAGATGGGGGTTCGGGCAATCAGCCCCAGCATTTT; cdr3_aa: CASQDGGSGNQPQHF
j_call: TRBJ2-7; v_call: TRBV10-3; clone_size: -; d_call: TRBD1; cdr3_length: 16; cdr3_nt: TGTGCCATCGGCCGAGAAACAGGGGGCGACTCCTACGAGCAGTACTTC; cdr3_aa: CAIGRETGGDSYEQYF
j_call: TRBJ2-7; v_call: TRBV15; clone_size: -; d_call: TRBD2; cdr3_length: 15; cdr3_nt: TGTGCCACCAGCAGAGAGCGTCTAGCGGGAGGCGAGCAGTACTTC; cdr3_aa: CATSRERLAGGEQYF
j_call: TRBJ1-5; v_call: TRBV4-1; clone_size: few; d_call: -; cdr3_length: 14; cdr3_nt: TGCGCCAGCAGCCCTCAGGGCCTCAATCAGCCCCAGCATTTT; cdr3_aa: CASSPQGLNQPQHF
j_call: TRBJ2-6; v_call: TRBV3-1; clone_size: -; d_call: TRBD1; cdr3_length: 17; cdr3_nt: TGTGCCAGCAGCCCGGGACAGGCCTTCTCTGGGGCCAACGTCCTGACTTTC; cdr3_aa: CASSPGQAFSGANVLTF
j_call: TRBJ2-7; v_call: TRBV19; clone_size: -; d_call: -; cdr3_length: 15; cdr3_nt: TGTGCCAGTAGTATCGAAAGGGGGAGCTCCTACGAGCAGTACTTC; cdr3_aa: CASSIERGSSYEQYF
j_call: TRBJ2-1; v_call: TRBV2; clone_size: once; d_call: -; cdr3_length: 12; cdr3_nt: TGTGCCAGCAGTGAGGAGGGGGCCGGGCAGTTCTTC; cdr3_aa: CASSEEGAGQFF